This is a list of T cell receptor beta chains from one sample in a study of CD8+ T cells in alopecia areata. Assay used: immunoSEQ multiplex PCR; TCRdb lists only in-frame clones, some missing. The profile shows roughly 140,000 clones, 40% to 55% of them singletons. This specimen consisted of CD4+ T cells sorted from blood, obtained at week 0. The receptors originated from a human donor with alopecia areata. The CDR3 runs from the conserved cysteine through the conserved F or W. Each record gives: clone size, D gene, J gene, V gene, CDR3 protein, CDR3 DNA. D genes are given only for firm matches. Clone size is stated in some rows and not others, as once, few, many or a class when expanded.

size: few
D: TRBD1
J: TRBJ2-1
V: TRBV7-6
CDR3: CASSAKTTGEDEQFF
DNA: TGTGCCAGCAGCGCCAAAACGACAGGGGAGGATGAGCAGTTCTTC

size: NA
D: NA
J: TRBJ1-4
V: TRBV30
CDR3: CAWSKARIRTEGKLFF
DNA: TGTGCCTGGAGTAAGGCCCGCATAAGGACAGAAGGAAAACTGTTTTTT

size: few
D: TRBD2
J: TRBJ2-7
V: TRBV27
CDR3: CASAEWEGSYEQYF
DNA: TGTGCCAGCGCAGAATGGGAGGGCTCCTACGAGCAGTACTTC

size: few
D: NA
J: TRBJ1-2
V: TRBV6-5
CDR3: CASSYSLGGYGYTF
DNA: TGTGCCAGCAGTTACTCATTGGGTGGCTATGGCTACACCTTC

size: NA
D: TRBD1
J: TRBJ1-2
V: TRBV27
CDR3: CASMRKGTGYGYTF
DNA: TGTGCCAGCATGAGAAAAGGGACAGGCTATGGCTACACCTTC

size: NA
D: NA
J: TRBJ2-5
V: TRBV15
CDR3: CATSPGRGNKETQYF
DNA: TGTGCCACCTCACCGGGACGGGGGAACAAAGAGACCCAGTACTTC

size: few
D: NA
J: TRBJ1-1
V: TRBV15
CDR3: CATSRDTGTTEAFF
DNA: TGTGCCACCAGCAGAGATACGGGGACCACTGAAGCTTTCTTT

size: NA
D: NA
J: TRBJ2-3
V: TRBV18
CDR3: CASSPDSHTQYF
DNA: TGTGCCAGCTCACCAGATAGCCATACGCAGTATTTT

size: NA
D: NA
J: TRBJ1-2
V: TRBV19
CDR3: CASSTQQGYGYTF
DNA: TGTGCCAGTAGCACTCAACAAGGCTATGGCTACACCTTC

size: NA
D: NA
J: TRBJ2-5
V: TRBV29-1
CDR3: CSVDGNGETQYF
DNA: TGCAGCGTTGATGGTAACGGGGAGACCCAGTACTTC

size: few
D: NA
J: TRBJ2-1
V: TRBV16
CDR3: CASSRYEEQFF
DNA: TGTGCCAGCAGCCGATACGAGGAGCAGTTCTTC